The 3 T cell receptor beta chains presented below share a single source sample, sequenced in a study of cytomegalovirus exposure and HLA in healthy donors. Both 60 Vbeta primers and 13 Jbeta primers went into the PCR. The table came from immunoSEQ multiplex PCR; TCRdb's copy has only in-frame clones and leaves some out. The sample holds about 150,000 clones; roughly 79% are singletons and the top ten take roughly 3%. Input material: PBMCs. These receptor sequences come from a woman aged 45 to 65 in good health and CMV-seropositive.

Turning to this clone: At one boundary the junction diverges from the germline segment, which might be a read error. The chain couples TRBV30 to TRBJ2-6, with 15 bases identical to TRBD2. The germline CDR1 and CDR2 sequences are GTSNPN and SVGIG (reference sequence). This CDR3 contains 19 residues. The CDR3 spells CAWIGLAGGPNSGANGLTF. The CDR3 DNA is TGTGCCTGGATTGGACTAGCGGGAGGGCCTAACTCTGGGGCCAACGGCCTGACTTTC.

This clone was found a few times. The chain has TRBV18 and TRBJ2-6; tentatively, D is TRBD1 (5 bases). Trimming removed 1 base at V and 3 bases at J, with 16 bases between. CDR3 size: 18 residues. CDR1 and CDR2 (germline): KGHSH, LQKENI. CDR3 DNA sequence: TGTGCCAGCTCACCACGAAGGGTGGAAGGGGATGGGGCCAACGTCCTGACTTTC. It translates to CASSPRRVEGDGANVLTF.

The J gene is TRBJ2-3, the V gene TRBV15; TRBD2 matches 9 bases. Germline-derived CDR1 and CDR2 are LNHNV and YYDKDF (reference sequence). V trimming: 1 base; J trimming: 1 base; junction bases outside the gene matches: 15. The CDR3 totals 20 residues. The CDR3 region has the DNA TGTGCCACCAGCAGAGTCCTAGCGGGGCGCTTACGAAGAGGCACAGATACGCAGTATTTT. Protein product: CATSRVLAGRLRRGTDTQYF.